Sequencing of this T cell receptor (beta chain) was carried out in a study of response to subunit inactivated influenza vaccine. The V gene lost 3 bases and the J gene lost 3 bases, with 8 bases spanning the gap. CDR1 and CDR2 from the germline V gene are DFQATT and SNEGSKA (reference sequence). The CDR3 spans 12 residues. TCRdb reprocessed the RT-PCR reads via MiXCR and lists one record per CDR3 protein. The data contain about 650,000 distinct CDR3 sequences, around 14% of them singletons. This TCR was sampled from a man between 50 and 59 years old who received an inactivated influenza vaccine. The chain is built from TRBV20-1 and TRBJ1-2, with D unclear. The source was PBMCs from blood, collected 11 to 12 days after vaccination. DNA for the CDR3: TGCAGTGCTAGTATAGGTGACTATGGCTACACCTTC. Residues: CSASIGDYGYTF.